The 16 T cell receptor beta chains in this list originate from one sample, sequenced in a study of T cells in localized non-small cell lung cancer. Sequencing was performed with immunoSEQ multiplex PCR; in TCRdb, only in-frame clones are kept and a portion is missing. Of tens of thousands of clones in the sample, 80% to 90% were seen once. The sequences come from peripheral blood, collected before any cancer treatment. These receptors all stem from a female donor of 60 years or more with stage I lung adenocarcinoma.

The chain uses TRBV12-5 and TRBJ2-1; unclear D gene. Trimming shortened V by 2 bases and J by 7 bases, and 6 bases separated the two germline ends. Germline V gives CDR1 LGHNT, CDR2 FRNRAP. The CDR3 spans 12 residues. The CDR3 region is CASGLFGNEQFF. As DNA, the CDR3 is TGTGCTAGTGGTTTGTTTGGGAATGAGCAGTTCTTC.

This clone was detected only a few times. The chain joins TRBV25-1 to TRBJ1-2; D ambiguous. This CDR3 spans 11 amino acids. V was trimmed by 8 bases and J by 8 bases, leaving 12 bases between them. Per the germline V gene, CDR1 is MGHDK and CDR2 is SYGVNS. CDR3 coding DNA: TGTGCCAGCCGCACTGTTGGGGGCTACACCTTC. Translated: CASRTVGGYTF.

The chain employs TRBV6-1 and TRBJ1-5; TRBD1 might be the D (5 bases). The CDR3 extends over 15 amino acids. Trimming removed 5 bases from V and 1 base from J, with 12 bases in between. Per the germline V gene, CDR1 is MNHNS and CDR2 is SASEGT. The CDR3 DNA sequence: TGTGCCAGCAGTTCCTACAGGAAGAGCAATCAGCCCCAGCATTTT. This codes for CASSSYRKSNQPQHF.

The V call is TRBV7-3, the J call TRBJ2-3; tentative D call: TRBD1 (6 bases). With 4 bases removed from V and 4 bases from J, the gap between germline ends came to 12 bases. From germline, CDR1 is SGHTA and CDR2 FQGTGA. CDR3 length equals 14 residues. CDR3 coding DNA: TGTGCCAGCAGCTGGGGGCCGTCGTCAGATACGCAGTATTTT. Amino acid sequence: CASSWGPSSDTQYF.

CDR3 sequence reads: CASRKFDPQHF. CDR3 DNA: TGTGCCAGCAGAAAATTTGATCCCCAGCATTTT. The genes are TRBV6-6 and TRBJ1-5; no reliable D call. Trimming took 6 bases from V and 10 from J, leaving 10 bases between them. From germline, CDR1 is MNHNY and CDR2 SVGAGI (reference sequence). The CDR3 is 11 amino acids.

The CDR3 protein is CASSSRSHNIQYF. The CDR3 region has the DNA TGTGCCAGCAGCTCCCGGAGTCACAACATTCAGTACTTC. The chain recombines TRBV7-2 with TRBJ2-4; D remains ambiguous. This CDR3 has 13 residues. The ends were cut back, 4 bases at V and 7 bases at J, with 11 bases in the middle. CDR1 is SGHTA and CDR2 is FQGNSA in the germline V gene.

The rearrangement joins TRBV5-1 to TRBJ2-1; TRBD1 agrees at 9 bases. The junction had 6 bases not matched to a gene; V was cut back by 4 bases and J by 4 bases. CDR1 is SGHRS and CDR2 is YFSETQ in the germline V gene. The CDR3 spans 15 residues. CDR3 sequence: CASSTSGQGYNEQFF. The CDR3 bases are TGCGCCAGCAGCACCTCGGGACAGGGTTACAATGAGCAGTTCTTC.

The V gene is TRBV7-9, the J gene TRBJ1-3; the D gene is possibly TRBD1 (5 bases). The CDR3 is 15 residues long. V was trimmed by 3 bases and J by 8 bases, leaving 17 bases between them. The germline V gene has CDR1 SEHNR and CDR2 FQNEAQ (reference sequence). The CDR3, as DNA: TGTGCCAGCAGCTTTGGAAGGGGTGTGGAAGACACCATATATTTT. This gives the protein CASSFGRGVEDTIYF.

The rearrangement uses TRBV6-1 and TRBJ1-3; D gene unclear. CDR1 and CDR2 (germline): MNHNS, SASEGT. V lost 6 bases, J lost 0 bases, and 12 bases lay in between. The CDR3 runs 15 residues. The CDR3 nucleotides are TGTGCCAGCAGAGACACAAGATCCTCTGGAAACACCATATATTTT. Translation: CASRDTRSSGNTIYF.

The rearrangement uses TRBV5-1 and TRBJ2-2; TRBD2 agrees at 11 bases. V gave up 4 bases and J gave up 1 base; unmatched junction bases: 3. The CDR3 totals 16 residues. Looked up from germline, CDR1 is SGHRS and CDR2 is YFSETQ. The CDR3 here is CASSVGTSGNTGELFF. CDR3 in DNA: TGCGCCAGCAGCGTTGGGACTAGCGGGAACACCGGGGAGCTGTTTTTT.

V is TRBV5-1 and J is TRBJ2-1, with D possibly matching TRBD1 (7 bases). Trimming shortened V by 4 bases and J by 5 bases, and 19 bases separated the two germline ends. The CDR3 runs 16 residues. CDR1 and CDR2 (germline): SGHRS, YFSETQ. The CDR3 coding sequence is TGCGCCAGCAGCAGGTTTAGACAGGGAGGCCACAATGAGCAGTTCTTC. This encodes CASSRFRQGGHNEQFF.

This clone was found a few times. The chain links TRBV5-1 to TRBJ2-7; D may be TRBD1 (6 bases). Per the germline V gene, CDR1 is SGHRS and CDR2 is YFSETQ. Trimming took off 3 bases at V and 5 bases at J, with 21 bases between the two ends. The CDR3 loop spans 16 amino acids. CDR3: CASSSRPMTGRDEQYF. DNA of the CDR3: TGCGCCAGCAGCTCTCGACCTATGACAGGACGAGACGAGCAGTACTTC.

This chain connects TRBV2 to TRBJ2-7; unclear D gene. The V gene's germline CDR1 is SNHLY and CDR2 FYNNEI. The V end lost 5 bases, the J end lost 3 bases, and 2 bases lay between the germline ends. CDR3 length: 10 amino acids. DNA of the CDR3: TGTGCCAGCAGTCTCTACGAGCAGTACTTC. This gives the protein CASSLYEQYF.

This chain uses TRBV5-1 with TRBJ2-3, with TRBD2 as a possible D gene (7 bases). The CDR3 covers 15 residues. Trimming pared 4 bases from V and 4 bases from J, leaving 16 bases between. Germline CDR1 SGHRS, CDR2 YFSETQ. For the CDR3, the DNA is TGCGCCAGCAGCCTGGGGGGGTACAGGGCAGATACGCAGTATTTT. Protein: CASSLGGYRADTQYF.

The rearrangement links TRBV7-3 to TRBJ1-1; D is perhaps TRBD1 (5 bases). Germline V gives CDR1 SGHTA, CDR2 FQGTGA. Trimming pared 4 bases from V and 0 bases from J, leaving 9 bases between. The length of the CDR3 is 14 residues. DNA for the CDR3: TGTGCCAGCAGCTCCGACAGCATGAACACTGAAGCTTTCTTT. Protein product: CASSSDSMNTEAFF.

This chain connects TRBV7-9 to TRBJ1-1; possibly TRBD1 for D (6 bases). Germline CDR1 reads SEHNR; CDR2 reads FQNEAQ (reference sequence). The CDR3 has 15 residues. The V end lost 2 bases, the J end lost 9 bases, and 19 bases lay between the germline ends. The DNA of the CDR3 is TGTGCCAGCAGCTTATTGGACAGCCTTCGTCCCCAAGCTTTCTTT. Its translation is CASSLLDSLRPQAFF.